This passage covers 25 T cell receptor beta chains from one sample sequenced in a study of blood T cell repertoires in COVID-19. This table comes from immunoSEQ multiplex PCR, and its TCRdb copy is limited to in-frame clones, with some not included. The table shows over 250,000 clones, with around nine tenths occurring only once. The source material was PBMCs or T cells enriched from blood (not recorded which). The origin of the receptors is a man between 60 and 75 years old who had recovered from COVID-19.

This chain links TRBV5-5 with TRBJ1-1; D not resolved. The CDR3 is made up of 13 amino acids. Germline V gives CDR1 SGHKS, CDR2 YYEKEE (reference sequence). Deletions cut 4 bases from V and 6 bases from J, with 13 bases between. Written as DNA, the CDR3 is TGTGCCAGCAGCCCCGCGCCCGGGTCTGAAGCTTTCTTT. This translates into CASSPAPGSEAFF.

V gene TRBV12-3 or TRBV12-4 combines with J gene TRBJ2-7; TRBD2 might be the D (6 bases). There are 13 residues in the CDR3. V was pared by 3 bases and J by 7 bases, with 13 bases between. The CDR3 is CASSLVAGGEQYF. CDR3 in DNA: TGTGCCAGCAGTTTGGTCGCCGGGGGAGAGCAGTACTTC.

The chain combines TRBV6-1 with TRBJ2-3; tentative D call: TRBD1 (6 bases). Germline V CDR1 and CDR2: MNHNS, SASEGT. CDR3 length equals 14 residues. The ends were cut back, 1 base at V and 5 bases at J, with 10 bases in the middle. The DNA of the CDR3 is TGTGCCAGCAGTGAAGGCAGAGGGGGAGATACGCAGTATTTT. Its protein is CASSEGRGGDTQYF.

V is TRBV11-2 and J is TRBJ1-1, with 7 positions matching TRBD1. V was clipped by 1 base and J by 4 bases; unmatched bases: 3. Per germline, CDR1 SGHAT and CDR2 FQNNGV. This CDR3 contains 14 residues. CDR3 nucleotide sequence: TGTGCCAGCAGCTTAGCAGGGGGTAGCACTGAAGCTTTCTTT. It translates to CASSLAGGSTEAFF. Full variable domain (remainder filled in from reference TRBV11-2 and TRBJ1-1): EAGVAQSPRYKIIEKRQSVAFWCNPISGHATLYWYQQILGQGPKLLIQFQNNGVVDDSQLPKDRFSAERLKGVDSTLKIQPAKLEDSAVYLCASSLAGGSTEAFFGQGTRLTVV.

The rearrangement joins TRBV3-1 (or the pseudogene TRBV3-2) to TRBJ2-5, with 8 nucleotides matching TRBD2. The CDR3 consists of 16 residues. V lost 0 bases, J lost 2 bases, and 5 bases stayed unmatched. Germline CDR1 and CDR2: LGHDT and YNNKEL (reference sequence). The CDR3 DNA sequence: TGTGCCAGCAGCCAAGAAGTGGCGGGGGGACAAGAGACCCAGTACTTC. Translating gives CASSQEVAGGQETQYF.

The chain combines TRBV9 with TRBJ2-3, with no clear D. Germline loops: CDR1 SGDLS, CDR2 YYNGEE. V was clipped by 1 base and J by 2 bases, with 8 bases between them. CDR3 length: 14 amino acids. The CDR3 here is CASSVFGPTDTQYF. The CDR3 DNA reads TGTGCCAGCAGCGTATTTGGGCCCACAGATACGCAGTATTTT.

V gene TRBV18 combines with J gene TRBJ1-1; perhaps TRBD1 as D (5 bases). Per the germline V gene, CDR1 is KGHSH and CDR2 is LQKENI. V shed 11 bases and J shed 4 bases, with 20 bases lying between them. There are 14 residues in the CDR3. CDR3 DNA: TGTGCCTCCTACGCGGGGCATGAATCCACTGAAGCTTTCTTT. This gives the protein CASYAGHESTEAFF.

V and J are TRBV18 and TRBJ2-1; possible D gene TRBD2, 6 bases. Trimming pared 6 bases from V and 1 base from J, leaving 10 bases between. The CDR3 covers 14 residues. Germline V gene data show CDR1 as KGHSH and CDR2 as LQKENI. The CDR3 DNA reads TGTGCCAGCTCCCCGGGACTTTCCTACAATGAGCAGTTCTTC. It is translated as CASSPGLSYNEQFF.

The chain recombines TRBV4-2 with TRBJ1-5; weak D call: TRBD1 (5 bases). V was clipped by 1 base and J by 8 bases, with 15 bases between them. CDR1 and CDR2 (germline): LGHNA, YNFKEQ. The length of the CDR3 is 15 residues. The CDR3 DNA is TGTGCCAGCAGCCAAGGACTTACAGGTAGAGAGCCCCAGCATTTT. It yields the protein CASSQGLTGREPQHF.

The DNA of the CDR3 is TGTGCCAGCAGCTTGATCGACAGGGCCTACGAGCAGTACTTC. Translating gives CASSLIDRAYEQYF. V usage is TRBV11-1 and J usage is TRBJ2-7; TRBD1 matches 7 bases. Germline trimming cut 3 bases from V and 2 bases from J; bases unmatched to any gene: 4. The germline gives CDR1 SGHAT, CDR2 FQDESV (reference sequence). The CDR3 contains 14 residues.

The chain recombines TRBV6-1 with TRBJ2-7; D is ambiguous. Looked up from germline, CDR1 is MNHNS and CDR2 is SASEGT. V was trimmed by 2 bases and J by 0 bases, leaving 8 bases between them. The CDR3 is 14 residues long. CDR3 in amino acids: CASSETADSYEQYF. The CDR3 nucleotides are TGTGCCAGCAGTGAAACGGCGGACTCCTACGAGCAGTACTTC.

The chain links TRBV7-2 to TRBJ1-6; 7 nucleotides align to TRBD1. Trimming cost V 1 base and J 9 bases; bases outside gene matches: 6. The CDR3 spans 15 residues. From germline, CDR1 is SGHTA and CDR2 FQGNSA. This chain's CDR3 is CASSLGNRGGSPLHF. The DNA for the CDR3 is TGTGCCAGCAGCTTAGGTAACAGGGGAGGTTCACCCCTCCACTTT.

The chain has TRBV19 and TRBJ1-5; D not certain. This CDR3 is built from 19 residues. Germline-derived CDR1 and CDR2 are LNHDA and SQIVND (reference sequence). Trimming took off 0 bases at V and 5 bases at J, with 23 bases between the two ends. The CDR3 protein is CASSIDSKNSLSGDQPQHF. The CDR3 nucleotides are TGTGCCAGTAGTATAGACTCAAAAAACAGTCTATCTGGCGATCAGCCCCAGCATTTT.

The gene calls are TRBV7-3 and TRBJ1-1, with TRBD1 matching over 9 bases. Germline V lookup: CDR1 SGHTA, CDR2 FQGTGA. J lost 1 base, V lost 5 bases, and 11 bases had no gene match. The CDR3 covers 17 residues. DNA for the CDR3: TGTGCCAGCAGCCTTACGACAGGGGGTTTTGGGAACACTGAAGCTTTCTTT. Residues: CASSLTTGGFGNTEAFF.

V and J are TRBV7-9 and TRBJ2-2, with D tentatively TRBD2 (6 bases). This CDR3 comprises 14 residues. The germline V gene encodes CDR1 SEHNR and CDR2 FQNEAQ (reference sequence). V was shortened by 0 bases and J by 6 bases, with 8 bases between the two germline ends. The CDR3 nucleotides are TGTGCCAGCAGCTTAGCTAGCGGTGCCGGGGAGCTGTTTTTT. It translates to CASSLASGAGELFF.

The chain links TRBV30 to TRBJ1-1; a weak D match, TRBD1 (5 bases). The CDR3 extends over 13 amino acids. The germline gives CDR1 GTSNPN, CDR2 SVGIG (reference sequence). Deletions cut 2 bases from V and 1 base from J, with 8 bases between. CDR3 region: CAWSRQSNTEAFF. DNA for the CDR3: TGTGCCTGGAGTAGACAGTCGAACACTGAAGCTTTCTTT.

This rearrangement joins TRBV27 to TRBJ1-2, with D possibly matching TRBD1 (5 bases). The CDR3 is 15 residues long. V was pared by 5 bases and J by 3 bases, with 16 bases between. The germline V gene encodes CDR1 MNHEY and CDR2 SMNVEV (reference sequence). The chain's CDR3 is CASSLMGRQYYGYTF. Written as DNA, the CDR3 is TGTGCCAGCAGTCTGATGGGGCGACAATACTATGGCTACACCTTC.

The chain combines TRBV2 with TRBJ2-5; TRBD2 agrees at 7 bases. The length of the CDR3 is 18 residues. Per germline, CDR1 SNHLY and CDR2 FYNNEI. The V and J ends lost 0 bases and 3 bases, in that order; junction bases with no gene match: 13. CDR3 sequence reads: CASSEAVRSGDHEETQYF. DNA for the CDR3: TGTGCCAGCAGTGAAGCTGTAAGGAGCGGGGACCACGAAGAGACCCAGTACTTC.

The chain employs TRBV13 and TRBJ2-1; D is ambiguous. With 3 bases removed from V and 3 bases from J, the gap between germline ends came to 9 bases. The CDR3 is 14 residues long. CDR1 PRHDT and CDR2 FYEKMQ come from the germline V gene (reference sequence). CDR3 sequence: CASSLRGIYNEQFF. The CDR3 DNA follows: TGTGCCAGCAGCTTGCGTGGTATCTACAATGAGCAGTTCTTC.

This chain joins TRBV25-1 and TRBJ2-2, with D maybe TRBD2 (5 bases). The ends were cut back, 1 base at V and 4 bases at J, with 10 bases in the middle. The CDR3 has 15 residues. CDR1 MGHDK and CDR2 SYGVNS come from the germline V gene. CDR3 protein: CASSEWKGGTGELFF. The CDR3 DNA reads TGTGCCAGCAGTGAATGGAAAGGAGGCACCGGGGAGCTGTTTTTT.

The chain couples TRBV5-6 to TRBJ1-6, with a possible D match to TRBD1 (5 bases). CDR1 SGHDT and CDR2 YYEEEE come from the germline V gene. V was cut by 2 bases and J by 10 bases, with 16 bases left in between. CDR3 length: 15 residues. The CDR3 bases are TGTGCCAGCAGCTTTACGGGAGGGAGGGGATCACCCCTCCACTTT. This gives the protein CASSFTGGRGSPLHF.

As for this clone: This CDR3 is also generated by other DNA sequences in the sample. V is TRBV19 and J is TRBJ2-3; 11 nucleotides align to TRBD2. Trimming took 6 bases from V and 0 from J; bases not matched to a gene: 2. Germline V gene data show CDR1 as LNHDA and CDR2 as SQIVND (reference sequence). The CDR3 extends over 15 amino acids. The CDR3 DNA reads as TGTGCCAGTAGCCGGACTAGCGGGAGCACAGATACGCAGTATTTT. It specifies CASSRTSGSTDTQYF.

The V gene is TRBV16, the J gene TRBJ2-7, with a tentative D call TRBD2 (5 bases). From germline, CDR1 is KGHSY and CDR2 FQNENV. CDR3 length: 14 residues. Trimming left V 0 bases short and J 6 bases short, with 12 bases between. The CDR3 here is CASSQSPPGGEQYF. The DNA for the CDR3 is TGTGCCAGCAGCCAATCTCCCCCAGGAGGCGAGCAGTACTTC.

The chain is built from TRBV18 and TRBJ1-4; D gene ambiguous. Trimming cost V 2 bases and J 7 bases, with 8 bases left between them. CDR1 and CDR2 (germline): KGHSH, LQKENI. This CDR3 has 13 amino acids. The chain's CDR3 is CASSPGLSEKLFF. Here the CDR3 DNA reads TGTGCCAGCTCACCAGGGCTGAGTGAAAAACTGTTTTTT.

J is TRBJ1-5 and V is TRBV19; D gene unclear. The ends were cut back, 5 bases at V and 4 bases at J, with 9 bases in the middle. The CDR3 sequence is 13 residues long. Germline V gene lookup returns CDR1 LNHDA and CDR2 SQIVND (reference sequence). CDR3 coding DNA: TGTGCCAGTAGTGTCCTCTCTAATCAGCCCCAGCATTTT. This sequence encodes CASSVLSNQPQHF.